The rows below give T cell receptor beta chains drawn from one sample of a study of cytotoxic CD8 clonotypes in ibrutinib-treated CLL. Sequencing used immunoSEQ multiplex PCR; TCRdb keeps in-frame clones, though not all of them. The sample includes approximately 100,000 clones, around 73% of them seen just once. The material was PBMCs, obtained after 12 months of ibrutinib treatment. All receptors derive from a human donor with chronic lymphocytic leukemia. The conserved cysteine and the conserved F or W are not part of the CDR3 here.

j_call,v_call,cdr3_aa
TRBJ2-2,TRBV19,ASGQGRATGELF
TRBJ1-3,TRBV5-1,ASSLSDRASGNTIY
TRBJ1-5,TRBV11-3,ASNKYRGEQPQH
TRBJ1-5,TRBV6-1,ASSQPGQIGQPQH
TRBJ2-7,TRBV5-4,ASSPQTGTYEQY
TRBJ2-7,TRBV4-3,ASSQWLWGSYEQY
TRBJ1-4,TRBV2,ASSDGTGEVTNEKLF
TRBJ1-2,TRBV10-3,AISESVQRKSYGYT
TRBJ2-4,TRBV27,ASSLRQGLAKNIQY
TRBJ1-5,TRBV21-1,ASSKEEPSNQPQH
TRBJ2-5,TRBV5-5,ASSLASGGAETQY
TRBJ2-7,TRBV7-2,ASSLDTLAYEQY
TRBJ2-7,TRBV5-6,ASSPFRQISYEQY
TRBJ2-5,TRBV2,ASSEGTTRETQY
TRBJ1-4,TRBV5-1,ASSLAGTPNEKLF
TRBJ2-3,TRBV11-2,ASSLARGGTDTQY
TRBJ2-1,TRBV30,AWSRGDTYNEQF
TRBJ1-5,TRBV7-9,ASSLDGRSNQPQH
TRBJ1-2,TRBV7-9,ASSFDRVGNGYT
TRBJ2-5,TRBV20-1,SARVGETQY
TRBJ2-3,TRBV29-1,STRQGAVGTDTQY
TRBJ1-2,TRBV5-1,ASSFGFVQGRVNAPLLEGSGYT
TRBJ1-2,TRBV19,ASSIGGQGAHYGYT
TRBJ2-7,TRBV27,ASQRGAGGTYEQY
TRBJ2-5,TRBV5-5,ASSGGAFQETQY
TRBJ1-1,TRBV6-5,ASSYSIQGDTEAF
TRBJ2-7,TRBV5-4,ASRLRQGSSYEQY
TRBJ1-1,TRBV20-1,SAGAAF
TRBJ1-2,TRBV6-6,ASSEGNYGYT
TRBJ2-3,TRBV6-4,ASSDGTDTQY
TRBJ1-2,TRBV6-6,ASIDTTSYGYT
TRBJ2-3,TRBV5-1,ASSREGLAGGDTQY
TRBJ2-7,TRBV6-5,ASFGSSYEQY
TRBJ2-3,TRBV9,ASSEAGGADTQY
TRBJ1-6,TRBV18,ASSLQGQGERGSPLH
TRBJ2-2,TRBV5-1,ASNRGSNTGELF
TRBJ2-1,TRBV7-2,ASSLWTGKNEQF
TRBJ2-3,TRBV7-3,ASSQTSGVGDTQY
TRBJ2-7,TRBV5-6,ASSRRRDLNEQY
TRBJ2-7,TRBV11-2,ASSSSGGREQY
TRBJ2-5,TRBV14,ASSQSYTTH
TRBJ1-2,TRBV19,ASSSRGSYGYT
TRBJ2-6,TRBV15,ATSRDRRTATGANVLT
TRBJ2-3,TRBV9,ASSVGGADTQY
TRBJ2-2,TRBV28,ASRTQTENTGELF
TRBJ2-7,TRBV7-6,ASSPQQGNYEQY
TRBJ1-6,TRBV2,ASSIWENSPLH
TRBJ2-7,TRBV6-6,ASSVDRTFFWEQY
TRBJ1-1,TRBV7-9,ASSPGETNTEAF
TRBJ2-3,TRBV5-4,ASSSTGTSTDTQY
TRBJ1-6,TRBV6-1,ASTFGPTNSPLH
TRBJ1-2,TRBV6-5,ASSYMNGNYGYT
TRBJ2-1,TRBV30,AWSALRTSGGAREQF
TRBJ1-1,TRBV7-3,ASSRIMNTEAF
TRBJ1-4,TRBV16,ASSQGRVREKLF